A selection of T cell receptor beta chains follows, all from one sample in a study of cytomegalovirus exposure and HLA in healthy donors. Some clones are missing from TCRdb's copy, which holds only in-frame ones; the method was immunoSEQ multiplex PCR. The table shows 100,000 to 120,000 clones, with approximately 86% occurring only once. The sample consisted of PBMCs. These receptors were obtained from a man between 35 and 55 years old in good health and CMV-seronegative. The CDR3 runs from the conserved cysteine through the conserved F or W. A D gene is named only where the DNA matches it firmly. A row's size may be missing; if present it is once, few, many or a size class.

>TRBJ1-1|once|TRBV16|-
CASTKGEFGEAFF
TGTGCCAGCACCAAGGGAGAGTTTGGGGAAGCTTTCTTT
>TRBJ2-3|-|TRBV27|-
CASSPLWIDRGQYF
TGTGCCAGCAGTCCCCTGTGGATCGATCGGGGGCAGTATTTT
>TRBJ1-2|-|TRBV4-1|-
CASSQDGTTGPLLGYTF
TGCGCCAGCAGCCAAGATGGGACGACAGGACCCCTATTGGGCTACACCTTC
>TRBJ1-2|-|TRBV19|TRBD1
CASSGQGASGYTF
TGTGCCAGTAGTGGACAGGGGGCGTCTGGCTACACCTTC
>TRBJ1-2|-|TRBV4-1|-
CASSQEPGQGGYTF
TGCGCCAGCAGCCAAGAGCCAGGGCAGGGCGGCTACACCTTC
>TRBJ1-2|-|TRBV6-8|TRBD1
CASAGQSWKRGYTF
TGTGCCAGCGCGGGACAGAGCTGGAAAAGGGGCTACACCTTC
>TRBJ2-2|-|TRBV29-1|TRBD1
CSVEDRAGELFF
TGCAGCGTCGAGGACAGGGCCGGGGAGCTGTTTTTT
>TRBJ2-2|-|TRBV14|-
CASSLLTVTGELFF
TGTGCCAGCAGCCTCCTGACAGTCACCGGGGAGCTGTTTTTT
>TRBJ1-2|-|TRBV5-1|TRBD1
CASSWTQGADYGYTF
TGCGCCAGCAGCTGGACACAGGGGGCGGATTATGGCTACACCTTC
>TRBJ1-1|few|TRBV4-1|-
CASMGFGGGGGQGTEAFF
TGCGCCAGCATGGGGTTTGGCGGGGGTGGTGGGCAGGGCACTGAAGCTTTCTTT
>TRBJ1-2|-|TRBV7-9|-
CASSPDGYTF
TGTGCCAGCAGCCCTGATGGCTACACCTTC
>TRBJ1-4|-|TRBV9|-
CASTRSGTNEKLFF
TGTGCCAGCACCCGGAGTGGAACTAATGAAAAACTGTTTTTT
>TRBJ2-5|-|TRBV7-6|-
CASSFKPQEGDKTQYF
TGTGCCAGCAGCTTTAAACCCCAAGAGGGGGATAAGACCCAGTACTTC
>TRBJ1-1|-|TRBV7-9|-
CASSLDMNTEAFF
TGTGCCAGCAGCTTAGACATGAACACTGAAGCTTTCTTT
>TRBJ1-1|-|TRBV2|TRBD1
CASRTGEGDTEAFF
TGTGCCAGCAGGACAGGGGAAGGGGACACTGAAGCTTTCTTT
>TRBJ1-4|-|TRBV28|-
CASSWTSEKLFF
TGTGCCAGCAGTTGGACAAGTGAAAAACTGTTTTTT
>TRBJ2-7|-|TRBV7-2|-
CASSFRQGISYEQYF
TGTGCCAGCAGCTTCCGGCAGGGGATCTCCTACGAGCAGTACTTC
>TRBJ2-7|-|TRBV5-6|-
CASSLGRTYEQYF
TGTGCCAGCAGCTTGGGGAGAACCTACGAGCAGTACTTC
>TRBJ2-3|-|TRBV29-1|TRBD2
CSVRGGLAGGTDTQYF
TGCAGCGTGAGGGGGGGACTAGCGGGCGGCACAGATACGCAGTATTTT
>TRBJ1-2|-|TRBV28|-
CASRTYPEAGYTF
TGTGCCAGCCGAACATACCCCGAGGCTGGCTACACCTTC
>TRBJ1-1|-|TRBV7-2|-
CASSLNSPRGTEAFF
TGTGCCAGCAGCTTAAACTCTCCAAGGGGCACTGAAGCTTTCTTT
>TRBJ2-7|-|TRBV4-1|-
CASSQAQAGGPYEQYF
TGCGCCAGCAGCCAAGCCCAGGCAGGGGGGCCCTACGAGCAGTACTTC
>TRBJ1-6|-|TRBV6-5|-
CASKVPDTGSPLHF
TGTGCCAGCAAGGTCCCGGATACGGGGTCACCCCTCCACTTT
>TRBJ1-2|once|TRBV30|TRBD1
CAWSVDRAAYGYTF
TGTGCCTGGAGCGTGGACAGGGCGGCATATGGCTACACCTTC
>TRBJ1-6|-|TRBV7-9|-
CASSTGASPLHF
TGTGCCAGCAGCACGGGAGCCTCACCCCTCCACTTT
>TRBJ1-2|-|TRBV30|-
CAWSLRQDSYGYTF
TGTGCCTGGAGTCTCCGTCAGGACAGCTATGGCTACACCTTC
>TRBJ2-5|-|TRBV5-1|-
CASSLGRAGAETQYF
TGCGCCAGCAGCTTGGGCAGGGCAGGAGCAGAGACCCAGTACTTC
>TRBJ2-2|-|TRBV5-6|-
CASSPDTLLGELFF
TGTGCCAGCAGCCCAGACACCCTACTCGGGGAGCTGTTTTTT
>TRBJ2-3|-|TRBV14|-
CASSHRTGSTDTQYF
TGTGCCAGCAGCCATAGGACTGGGAGCACAGATACGCAGTATTTT
>TRBJ2-3|once|TRBV30|TRBD2
CAFLRRGTDTQYF
TGTGCCTTTCTAAGGCGGGGGACAGATACGCAGTATTTT
>TRBJ2-6|once|TRBV2|TRBD1
CASSDGRGLGSGANVLTF
TGTGCCAGCAGTGACGGCAGGGGGCTGGGCTCTGGGGCCAACGTCCTGACTTTC
>TRBJ1-1|-|TRBV5-4|TRBD1
CASSLVRTGPTEAFF
TGTGCCAGCAGCTTGGTAAGGACAGGGCCCACTGAAGCTTTCTTT
>TRBJ1-5|-|TRBV7-2|TRBD1
CASSERTGDQPQHF
TGTGCCAGCAGCGAACGGACAGGGGACCAGCCCCAGCATTTT
>TRBJ2-6|-|TRBV6-1|TRBD1
CASSERQGNSGANVLTF
TGTGCCAGCAGTGAAAGACAGGGCAACTCTGGGGCCAACGTCCTGACTTTC
>TRBJ1-6|-|TRBV5-1|TRBD1
CASSRGTGVNSPLHF
TGCGCCAGCAGCAGAGGGACAGGGGTTAATTCACCCCTCCACTTT
>TRBJ1-1|-|TRBV27|TRBD1
CASKTLFTGTGVPWRNTEAFF
TGTGCCAGCAAGACCCTATTTACCGGGACAGGGGTCCCCTGGCGGAACACTGAAGCTTTCTTT
>TRBJ1-2|once|TRBV11-2|TRBD1
CASSLVLDRGYGYTF
TGTGCCAGCAGCTTAGTTTTGGACAGGGGGTATGGCTACACCTTC
>TRBJ1-1|-|TRBV14|-
CASSRRQNTEAFF
TGTGCCAGCAGCCGACGACAGAACACTGAAGCTTTCTTT
>TRBJ1-4|-|TRBV4-1|-
CASSPTGDEKLFF
TGCGCCAGCAGCCCGACGGGGGATGAAAAACTGTTTTTT
>TRBJ2-7|-|TRBV5-5|-
CASSLAPRIGRYEQYF
TGTGCCAGCAGCTTGGCTCCTCGAATCGGTCGCTACGAGCAGTACTTC
>TRBJ2-7|-|TRBV30|-
CAWSPENYEQYF
TGTGCCTGGAGTCCAGAAAACTACGAGCAGTACTTC